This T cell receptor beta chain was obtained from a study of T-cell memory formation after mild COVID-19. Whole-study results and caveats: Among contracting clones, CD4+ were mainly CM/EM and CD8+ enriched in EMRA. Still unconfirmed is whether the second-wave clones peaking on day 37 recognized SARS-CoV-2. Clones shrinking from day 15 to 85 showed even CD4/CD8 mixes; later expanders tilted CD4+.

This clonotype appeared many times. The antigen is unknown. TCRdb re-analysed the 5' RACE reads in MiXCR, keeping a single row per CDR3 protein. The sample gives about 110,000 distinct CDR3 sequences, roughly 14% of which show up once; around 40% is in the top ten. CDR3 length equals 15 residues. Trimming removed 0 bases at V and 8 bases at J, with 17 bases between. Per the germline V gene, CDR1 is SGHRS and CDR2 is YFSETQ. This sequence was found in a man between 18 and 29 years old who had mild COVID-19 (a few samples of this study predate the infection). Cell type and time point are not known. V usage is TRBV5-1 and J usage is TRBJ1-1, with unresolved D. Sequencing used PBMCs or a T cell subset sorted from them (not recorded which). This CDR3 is CASSLVIGRPEEAFF. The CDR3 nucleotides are TGCGCCAGCAGCTTGGTAATTGGGCGGCCGGAAGAAGCTTTCTTT.